This T cell receptor (beta chain) is drawn from a study of CD8 T cells in Susac syndrome. Reverse transcription used roughly 0.5 to 1 ug RNA and random hexamers. TCR beta CDR3 was amplified by immunoSEQ multiplex PCR. This amplification extended across 54 Vbeta and 13 Jbeta segments. Using its own MiXCR run on the immunoSEQ multiplex PCR reads, TCRdb lists one record per CDR3 protein. This sample has about 280,000 distinct CDR3 sequences, with roughly 84% found just once. This clonotype was seen more than once but under ten times. Purification of the CD8+ and CD4+ T cells relied on negative isolation, and TEMRA cells underwent FACS enrichment. The length of the CDR3 is 14 residues. The ends lost 6 bases at V and 2 bases at J; junction bases unmatched: 3. Germline CDR1 MNHNS, CDR2 SASEGT.

V gene TRBV6-1 combines with J gene TRBJ2-5, with TRBD2 identical over 10 bases. The sample consisted of CD8+ T cells from PBMCs. The sequence derives from a human donor with multiple sclerosis. The CDR3 loop is CASSLSGGQETQYF. The CDR3 nucleotides read TGTGCCAGCAGCCTTAGCGGGGGGCAAGAGACCCAGTACTTC.